This T cell receptor beta chain appears in the sequencing data of a study of cytomegalovirus exposure and HLA in healthy donors. Overall study results and limits: TCR association rates varied by HLA locus in a later analysis, with DRB1 highest and HLA-C lowest. It was assumed in the presence/absence analyses that sequencing depth was roughly uniform across donors. Analysis was carried out at a later point, and it linked a missense DCLRE1C variant to TCR beta V- and J-gene trimming. Looking again later, the authors saw that most CMV-associated TCR beta chains seemed HLA-restricted.

V lost 3 bases to trimming and J lost 1 base, with 16 bases between them. This CDR3 is 16 amino acids long. The germline V gene has CDR1 SGHRS and CDR2 YFSETQ. In the PCR, 60 Vbeta and 13 Jbeta primers were used. Libraries were prepared by immunoSEQ multiplex PCR; TCRdb keeps only in-frame clonotypes and omits some of them. The data show about 190,000 clones, approximately 75% seen once. Note on this clone: Its antigen remains unidentified.

The origin of this receptor is a man between 25 and 39 years old in good health and CMV-seropositive. The chain couples TRBV5-1 to TRBJ1-1, with a weak D call TRBD1 (5 bases). Sequenced: PBMCs. CDR3 region: CASSWGGGAANTEAFF. Written as DNA, the CDR3 is TGCGCCAGCAGCTGGGGGGGAGGGGCTGCGAACACTGAAGCTTTCTTT.